This TCR beta chain was identified in a study of blood T cell repertoires in COVID-19. In the study's own analysis: Reference gene primer amplification in the assay estimated nucleated cell counts. Using immunoSEQ multiplex PCR, the repertoire was profiled, and TCRdb retains in-frame clones only, with some absent. The DNA gave D and trimming, while V, J and clone size come from that table. The table records 130,000 to 150,000 clones, approximately 88% of them present only once. CDR3 size: 14 residues. V was cut by 3 bases and J by 7 bases, with 15 bases left in between. Germline CDR1 reads LGHDT; CDR2 reads YNNKEL (reference sequence).

This clonotype originated in a human donor in a cohort sampled during active COVID-19. The specimen was peripheral blood. The V and J genes are TRBV3-1 (or the pseudogene TRBV3-2) and TRBJ1-2; D gene ambiguous. The CDR3 is CASSHRDTRGGYTF. For the CDR3, the DNA is TGTGCCAGCAGCCATCGGGATACGAGAGGTGGCTACACCTTC.